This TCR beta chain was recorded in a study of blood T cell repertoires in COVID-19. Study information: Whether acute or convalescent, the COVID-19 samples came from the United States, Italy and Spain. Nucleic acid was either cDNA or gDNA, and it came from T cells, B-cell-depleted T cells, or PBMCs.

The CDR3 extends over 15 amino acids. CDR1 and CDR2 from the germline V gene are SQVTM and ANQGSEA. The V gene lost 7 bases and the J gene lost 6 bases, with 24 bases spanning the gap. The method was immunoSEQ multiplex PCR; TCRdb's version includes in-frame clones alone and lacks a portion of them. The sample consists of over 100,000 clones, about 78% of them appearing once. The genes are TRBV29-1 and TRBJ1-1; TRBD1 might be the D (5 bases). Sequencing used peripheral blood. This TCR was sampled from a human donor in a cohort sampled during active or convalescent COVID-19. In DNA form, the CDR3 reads TGCAGCGGTCGGGGTCGGGGAGGGGTTCAATCTGAAGCTTTCTTT. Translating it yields CSGRGRGGVQSEAFF.